This T cell receptor (beta chain) was identified during a study of blood T cell repertoires in COVID-19. Using immunoSEQ multiplex PCR, the repertoire was profiled, and TCRdb retains in-frame clones only, with some absent. The table has more than 85,000 clones, roughly 83% seen once. CDR3 length equals 16 residues. The V segment lost 4 bases and the J segment 4 bases; nucleotides outside the gene matches: 12. Germline CDR1 and CDR2: SGDLS and YYNGEE. The receptor's source is a woman aged 55-69 years with acute or convalescent COVID-19. V gene TRBV9 combines with J gene TRBJ2-7; 9 positions match TRBD1. The sample taken for sequencing was peripheral blood. The CDR3 sequence: CASSPLTGGRFYEQYF. CDR3 sequence (DNA): TGTGCCAGCAGCCCTCTGACAGGGGGGAGGTTTTACGAGCAGTACTTC.